The 18 T cell receptor beta chains presented below share a single source sample, sequenced in a study of T cell clonality in common variable immunodeficiency. Some clones are missing from TCRdb's copy, which holds only in-frame ones; the method was immunoSEQ multiplex PCR. In total the sample includes under 60,000 clones, none of them seen once. The specimen sequenced was peripheral blood mononuclear cells. These receptors all stem from a person between 18 and 75 years old in good health.

This clone was observed a few times. Partial CDR3 DNA: TGTGCCAGTAGTAGGGACAGGGCTGACACTGAA. Its translation: CASSRDRADTE. The CDR3 as a whole reads CASSRDRADTEAFF. The chain employs TRBV19 and TRBJ1-1, with 9 bases matching TRBD1. The read terminates 3 residues ahead of where the CDR3 ends, so the germline J gene completes it. CDR1 and CDR2 from the germline V gene are LNHDA and SQIVND (reference sequence). This CDR3 is 14 amino acids long. V lost 4 bases and J lost 3; bases outside the gene matches: 3. The full variable domain, completed using reference TRBV19 and TRBJ1-1, is DGGITQSPKYLFRKEGQNVTLSCEQNLNHDAMYWYRQDPGQGLRLIYYSQIVNDFQKGDIAEGYSVSREKKESFPLTVTSAQKNPTAFYLCASSRDRADTEAFFGQGTRLTVV.

At least ten counts were recorded for this clone. The DNA ends 3 residues before the CDR3 does, and the rest of the CDR3 is filled in from the germline J gene. V and J are TRBV5-5 and TRBJ2-7; D may match TRBD1 or TRBD2 (5 bases each). Germline V gene lookup returns CDR1 SGHKS and CDR2 YYEKEE (reference sequence). Trimming left V 4 bases short and J 6 bases short, with 17 bases between. The CDR3 runs to 14 residues. The part of the CDR3 DNA that was read is TGTGCCAGCAGCATTAGTCAGATGAGGGGCGAG. Its translation: CASSISQMRGE. The CDR3 reads in full as CASSISQMRGEQYF. The full variable domain, its missing parts supplied by reference TRBV5-5 and TRBJ2-7, is DAGVTQSPTHLIKTRGQQVTLRCSPISGHKSVSWYQQVLGQGPQFIFQYYEKEERGRGNFPDRFSARQFPNYSSELNVNALLLGDSALYLCASSISQMRGEQYFGPGTRLTVT.

This clone was recorded at least ten times. The read stops 3 residues short of the end of the CDR3; the missing end is completed from the germline J gene. The chain joins TRBV19 to TRBJ2-1, with 11 bases fitting TRBD2. Germline-derived CDR1 and CDR2 are LNHDA and SQIVND (reference sequence). With V trimmed by 10 bases and J by 8 bases, 10 bases remained unmatched. This CDR3 spans 14 amino acids. This chain's CDR3 is CATRDTSGSDEQFF. Partial CDR3 DNA: TGTGCCACCCGGGACACTAGCGGGAGCGATGAG.

This clone was counted many times. The CDR3 end is not reached by the read, which stops 3 residues before it; the germline J gene fills it in. The gene calls are TRBV5-4 and TRBJ2-7, with D perhaps TRBD2 (6 bases). Trimming took off 2 bases at V and 0 bases at J, with 9 bases between the two ends. Germline CDR1 reads SGHNT; CDR2 reads YYREEE (reference sequence). The CDR3 is made up of 14 amino acids. The covered CDR3 bases are TGTGCCAGCAGCTTACGGGGGAACTCCTACGAG. Its translation is CASSLRGNSYE. The CDR3 as a whole reads CASSLRGNSYEQYF.

This clone showed up many times. The read stops 3 residues short of the end of the CDR3; the missing end is completed from the germline J gene. The chain links TRBV7-3 to TRBJ2-5; 7 positions agree with TRBD1. This CDR3 is built from 13 residues. The germline CDR1 and CDR2 sequences are SGHTA and FQGTGA. V gave up 5 bases and J gave up 2 bases; unmatched junction bases: 2. CDR3 in amino acids: CASSTGAQETQYF. The CDR3 bases that were read are TGTGCCAGCAGCACAGGGGCGCAAGAGACC.

This clone was seen a handful of times. The read falls 3 residues short of the CDR3 end, and the missing part is taken from the germline J gene. V usage is TRBV5-4 and J usage is TRBJ2-7; a possible D gene is TRBD1 (5 bases). The germline V gene has CDR1 SGHNT and CDR2 YYREEE (reference sequence). V shed 4 bases and J shed 2 bases, with 13 bases lying between them. The CDR3 is 14 amino acids. Partial CDR3 DNA: TGTGCCAGCAGCAGGGGTGACAGAACCTACGAG. This gives the protein CASSRGDRTYE. From start to end, the CDR3 is CASSRGDRTYEQYF.

This clone was seen ten or more times. Coverage ceases 3 residues before the CDR3 finishes, and the germline J gene fills in the end. The chain recombines TRBV5-1 with TRBJ1-3; D is perhaps TRBD1 (6 bases). Germline V lookup: CDR1 SGHRS, CDR2 YFSETQ. With 3 bases removed from V and 0 bases from J, the gap between germline ends came to 13 bases. CDR3 length: 16 amino acids. The CDR3 DNA, read in part, is TGCGCCAGCAGCTCAACTACAGGGAACTCTGGAAACACC. It translates to CASSSTTGNSGNT. The entire CDR3 protein reads CASSSTTGNSGNTIYF. The full variable domain, with the rest looked up from reference TRBV5-1 and TRBJ1-3, is KAGVTQTPRYLIKTRGQQVTLSCSPISGHRSVSWYQQTPGQGLQFLFEYFSETQRNKGNFPGRFSGRQFSNSRSEMNVSTLELGDSALYLCASSSTTGNSGNTIYFGEGSWLTVV.

This clone showed up many times. The read ends 3 residues shy of where the CDR3 ends; the end is completed using the germline J gene. The rearrangement links TRBV20-1 to TRBJ2-5; tentatively, D is TRBD1 (7 bases). The V end lost 2 bases, the J end lost 5 bases, and 18 bases lay between the germline ends. Germline loops: CDR1 DFQATT, CDR2 SNEGSKA (reference sequence). The CDR3 is 15 amino acids. The CDR3 protein is CSARTRGRRIETQYF. The sequenced part of the CDR3 DNA is TGCAGTGCTAGAACCAGGGGGAGGAGGATCGAGACC.

The table lists this clone with many counts. The read ends 3 residues early relative to the CDR3; the germline J gene fills the gap. This chain uses TRBV30 with TRBJ1-4; D unresolved. This CDR3 region has 14 residues. The V and J ends lost 3 bases and 1 base respectively, with 9 bases between them. The V gene's germline CDR1 is GTSNPN and CDR2 SVGIG (reference sequence). The DNA read from the CDR3 is TGTGCCTGGAGGGAACAGATAACTAATGAAAAA. Translated: CAWREQITNEK. The complete CDR3 protein is CAWREQITNEKLFF.

This clone showed up many times. The CDR3 goes on 3 residues after the read ends, and that part is filled in from the germline J gene. The rearrangement uses TRBV5-5 and TRBJ2-3; 10 nucleotides line up with TRBD2. CDR1 is SGHKS and CDR2 is YYEKEE in the germline V gene (reference sequence). Germline trimming cut 4 bases from V and 2 bases from J; bases unmatched to any gene: 4. The CDR3 has 15 residues. Incomplete CDR3 DNA: TGTGCCAGCAGCCGTCTAGCGGGAGACACAGATACG. This codes for CASSRLAGDTDT. The whole CDR3 sequence is CASSRLAGDTDTQYF.

This clone came up many times. From the germline J gene comes the end of the CDR3, since the read stops 3 residues before it. The chain uses TRBV11-2 and TRBJ2-2; D unclear. This CDR3 is 13 amino acids long. Germline lookup yields CDR1 SGHAT and CDR2 FQNNGV. V lost 6 bases, J lost 5 bases, and 10 bases lay in between. This CDR3 is CASSPSVTGELFF. CDR3 DNA, as far as it was read: TGTGCCAGCAGTCCCAGCGTGACCGGGGAG.

This clone occurred many times. The read ends 3 residues early relative to the CDR3; the germline J gene fills the gap. The V and J genes are TRBV6-2 or TRBV6-3 and TRBJ1-5; weak D call: TRBD1 (5 bases). CDR3 length: 15 amino acids. In germline, CDR1 is MNHEY, CDR2 SVGEGT. Trimming cost V 6 bases and J 4 bases, with 16 bases left between them. The CDR3 DNA, read in part, is TGTGCCAGCAGAAAGGGGCGGAACCTAAATCAGCCC. Translating gives CASRKGRNLNQP. The whole CDR3 protein is CASRKGRNLNQPQHF.

This clone was seen at least ten times. With the read ending 3 residues before the CDR3 end, the germline J gene is used to fill in that end. The chain joins TRBV19 to TRBJ2-7, with 8 bases fitting TRBD1. Per the germline V gene, CDR1 is LNHDA and CDR2 is SQIVND (reference sequence). V gave up 4 bases and J gave up 5 bases; unmatched junction bases: 7. CDR3 length equals 14 residues. CDR3 protein: CASSTRQGANEQYF. The CDR3 bases that were read are TGTGCCAGTAGTACGAGGCAGGGGGCGAACGAG.

As to this clone: The CDR3 end lies 3 residues beyond the end of the read and is filled in from the germline J gene. The chain is built from TRBV11-3 and TRBJ1-2; a possible D gene is TRBD1 (6 bases). Germline-derived CDR1 and CDR2 are SGHNT and YENEEA. There are 13 residues in the CDR3. The CDR3 sequence is CASSGGQSRGYTF. The CDR3 DNA, read in part, is TGTGCCAGCAGCGGCGGACAGTCCCGGGGC.

In this sample, this clone turned up many times. The CDR3 is cut off 3 residues early in the read; its end comes from the germline J gene. V is TRBV5-1 and J is TRBJ2-2, with 7 bases fitting TRBD1. The CDR3 covers 15 residues. The germline V gene has CDR1 SGHRS and CDR2 YFSETQ. V dropped 5 bases and J dropped 6; count of bases not matched to a gene: 10. CDR3 bases read: TGCGCCAGCAGGTTAGGGGGCGGTCGCGCCGGGGAG. Residues: CASRLGGGRAGE. The whole CDR3 region reads CASRLGGGRAGELFF.

This clone turned up a few times. The CDR3 end falls 3 residues outside the read, so it is completed with the germline J gene. J is TRBJ1-2 and V is TRBV7-3; D gene ambiguous. The CDR3 length is 15 residues. Germline V gives CDR1 SGHTA, CDR2 FQGTGA. CDR3: CASSSAGRPYNDYTF. CDR3 DNA (partial): TGTGCCAGCAGCTCAGCAGGAAGGCCCTACAATGAC.

This clone was picked up many times. The read ends 3 residues before the CDR3 terminus; that terminus is restored from the germline J gene. The rearrangement links TRBV5-4 to TRBJ1-1; 9 bases are shared with TRBD1. This CDR3 has 14 residues. J was trimmed by 6 bases and V by 4 bases; bases with no gene match: 7. Germline V gene lookup returns CDR1 SGHNT and CDR2 YYREEE (reference sequence). The sequenced CDR3 bases are TGTGCCAGCAGCCCGACAGGGGGAGTCTCTGAA. Amino acids: CASSPTGGVSE. The entire CDR3 sequence reads CASSPTGGVSEAFF. Full variable domain (missing parts from reference TRBV5-4 and TRBJ1-1): ETGVTQSPTHLIKTRGQQVTLRCSSQSGHNTVSWYQQALGQGPQFIFQYYREEENGRGNFPPRFSGLQFPNYSSELNVNALELDDSALYLCASSPTGGVSEAFFGQGTRLTVV.

This clone was observed at least ten times. This CDR3 is CASSSETGGAGRTEAFF. Partial CDR3 DNA: TGTGCCAGCAGCAGTGAAACAGGGGGCGCGGGACGGACTGAA. The chain uses TRBV13 and TRBJ1-1; TRBD1 agrees at 9 bases. The CDR3 is cut off 3 residues early in the read; its end comes from the germline J gene. Germline CDR1 and CDR2: PRHDT and FYEKMQ (reference sequence). The J segment lost 5 bases and the V segment lost 5 bases, leaving 15 bases of the junction unmatched. This CDR3 has 17 residues. The entire variable domain, with the rest obtained from reference TRBV13 and TRBJ1-1, is as follows: AAGVIQSPRHLIKEKRETATLKCYPIPRHDTVYWYQQGPGQDPQFLISFYEKMQSDKGSIPDRFSAQQFSDYHSELNMSSLELGDSALYFCASSSETGGAGRTEAFFGQGTRLTVV.